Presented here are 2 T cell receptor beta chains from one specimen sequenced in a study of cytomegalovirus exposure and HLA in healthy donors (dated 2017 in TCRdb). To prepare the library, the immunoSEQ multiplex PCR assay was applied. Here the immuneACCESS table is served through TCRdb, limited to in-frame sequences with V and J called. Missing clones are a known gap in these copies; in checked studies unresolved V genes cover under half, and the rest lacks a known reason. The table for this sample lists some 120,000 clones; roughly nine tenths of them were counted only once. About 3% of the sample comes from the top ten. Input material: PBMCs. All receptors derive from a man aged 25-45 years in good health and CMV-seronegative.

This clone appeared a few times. For the CDR3, the DNA is TGTGCCAGCAGCCTACGGACAGGGATTGGCTACACCTTC. Its translation is CASSLRTGIGYTF. The chain links TRBV7-8 to TRBJ1-2, with 8 positions matching TRBD1. This CDR3 is built from 13 residues. V dropped 5 bases and J dropped 7; count of bases not matched to a gene: 6. Germline V gives CDR1 SGHVS, CDR2 FQNEAQ.

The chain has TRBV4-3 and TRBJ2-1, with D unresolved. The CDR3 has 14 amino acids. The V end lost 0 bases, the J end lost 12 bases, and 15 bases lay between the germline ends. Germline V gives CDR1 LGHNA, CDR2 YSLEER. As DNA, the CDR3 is TGCGCCAGCAGCCAAGATGAAGGAGCAACTGGGCAGTTCTTC. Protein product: CASSQDEGATGQFF.